The entry below gives a single T cell receptor beta chain sequence along with its context. Trimming stripped 3 bases from V and 8 bases from J, with 10 bases between. Germline-derived CDR1 and CDR2 are KGHDR and SFDVKD. The CDR3 consists of 13 residues. The data stem from a study of identical twins. One entry per CDR3 protein, called by TCRdb with MiXCR from the 5' RACE reads. Of under 900,000 distinct CDR3 sequences listed, about 20% are singletons. These same data were also listed under a study on T cells expressing NK-cell markers. In that study: In several experiments, sorting was confined to alpha-beta TCR T cells through use of an anti-gamma-delta TCR antibody. There remained a lack of clarity about HCMV specificity of expanded NKG2C+ T cell clones.

The sequenced sample consisted of PBMCs. The receptor comes from a woman younger than 35 in good health. The chain is built from TRBV24-1 and TRBJ2-1; weak D call: TRBD2 (5 bases). The CDR3 loop is CATSDPTRYEQFF. The CDR3 DNA is TGTGCCACCAGTGATCCCACTAGATATGAGCAGTTCTTC.